The 12 T cell receptor beta chains below were found in one sample sequenced in a study of blood T cell repertoires in COVID-19. Sequenced by immunoSEQ multiplex PCR; TCRdb stores in-frame clones only, minus some. The top ten clones hold 15% to 20% of a sample with 150,000 to 200,000 clones, approximately 82% of them seen once. The sample was PBMCs or T cells enriched from blood (not recorded which). The source is a woman between 45 and 65 years old who had recovered from COVID-19.

J is TRBJ2-5 and V is TRBV7-9; possibly TRBD2 for D (6 bases). The CDR3 totals 17 residues. Trimming left V 4 bases short and J 0 bases short, with 18 bases between. Germline V lookup: CDR1 SEHNR, CDR2 FQNEAQ (reference sequence). The CDR3: CASSSGGTRGYQETQYF. Written as DNA, the CDR3 is TGTGCCAGCAGCTCCGGAGGGACGCGAGGGTACCAAGAGACCCAGTACTTC.

The chain joins TRBV7-3 to TRBJ2-3, with 7 positions matching TRBD2. Germline CDR1 and CDR2: SGHTA and FQGTGA. V trimming: 5 bases; J trimming: 2 bases; junction bases outside the gene matches: 7. The CDR3 is 15 residues long. The CDR3 DNA follows: TGTGCCAGCAGCGAGAGCGGGACCCTCACAGATACGCAGTATTTT. The encoded protein is CASSESGTLTDTQYF.

DNA for the CDR3: TGTGCCAGCAGCTCCGGACAGGGGCGAGTTAAGGGGGCCAACGTCCTGACTTTC. It is translated as CASSSGQGRVKGANVLTF. The rearrangement links TRBV7-3 to TRBJ2-6, with 9 positions matching TRBD1. Germline-derived CDR1 and CDR2 are SGHTA and FQGTGA. The CDR3 consists of 18 residues. The V and J ends lost 4 bases and 4 bases, in that order; junction bases with no gene match: 11.

The V call is TRBV5-1, the J call TRBJ2-3, with 9 bases matching TRBD1. The CDR3 sequence is 16 residues long. Germline values: CDR1 SGHRS, CDR2 YFSETQ. V trimming: 0 bases; J trimming: 3 bases; junction bases outside the gene matches: 5. The CDR3: CASSLGGQGVTDTQYF. As DNA, the CDR3 is TGCGCCAGCAGCTTGGGGGGACAGGGTGTGACAGATACGCAGTATTTT.

V gene TRBV9 combines with J gene TRBJ2-3; 7 nucleotides align to TRBD1. This CDR3 is 15 amino acids long. J lost 4 bases, V lost 5 bases, and 10 bases had no gene match. Per the germline V gene, CDR1 is SGDLS and CDR2 is YYNGEE. CDR3 region: CASRGRQGVPDTQYF. In DNA, the CDR3 is TGTGCCAGCAGGGGACGGCAGGGGGTCCCAGATACGCAGTATTTT.

This clone was counted once. The rearrangement links TRBV2 to TRBJ2-7; D remains ambiguous. From germline, CDR1 is SNHLY and CDR2 FYNNEI. This CDR3 comprises 11 residues. V lost 5 bases and J 7 bases, leaving 9 bases between the germline ends. CDR3 region: CASSPYMEQYF. Written as DNA, the CDR3 is TGTGCCAGCAGTCCGTATATGGAGCAGTACTTC.

The chain joins TRBV10-3 to TRBJ2-1; 11 bases line up with TRBD2. V gave up 6 bases and J gave up 6 bases; unmatched junction bases: 7. CDR3 length equals 15 residues. Germline values: CDR1 ENHRY, CDR2 SYGVKD. CDR3: CAIRGTSGGPNEQFF. The CDR3 DNA sequence: TGTGCCATCAGGGGGACTAGCGGTGGACCCAATGAGCAGTTCTTC.

V is TRBV5-4 and J is TRBJ1-1; D might be TRBD1 (5 bases). Per germline, CDR1 SGHNT and CDR2 YYREEE (reference sequence). The CDR3 is made up of 14 amino acids. Trimming shortened V by 0 bases and J by 4 bases, and 10 bases separated the two germline ends. The CDR3 DNA sequence: TGTGCCAGCAGCTTGGAAAGGGGATTCACTGAAGCTTTCTTT. Protein product: CASSLERGFTEAFF.

The chain joins TRBV13 to TRBJ2-1; 8 bases agree with TRBD2. CDR1 is PRHDT and CDR2 is FYEKMQ in the germline V gene (reference sequence). Losses at the gene ends were 5 bases for V and 7 bases for J; bases not matched to a gene: 4. The CDR3 spans 13 residues. CDR3 DNA: TGTGCCAGCAGCAGCGGGAGAAGGAATGAGCAGTTCTTC. It translates to CASSSGRRNEQFF.

The rearrangement uses TRBV28 and TRBJ1-2; 9 nucleotides agree with TRBD1. The CDR3 spans 15 residues. The V and J ends lost 1 base and 2 bases, in that order; junction bases with no gene match: 2. The V gene's germline CDR1 is MDHEN and CDR2 SYDVKM. The chain's CDR3 is CASSLSTGGNYGYTF. In DNA, the CDR3 is TGTGCCAGCAGTTTATCTACAGGGGGCAACTATGGCTACACCTTC.

The V and J genes are TRBV28 and TRBJ1-2; 8 nucleotides agree with TRBD1. Trimming removed 10 bases from V and 6 bases from J; junction bases left unmatched: 10. The germline V gene has CDR1 MDHEN and CDR2 SYDVKM. This CDR3 contains 13 residues. The CDR3 is CAIRGDRRDGYTF. CDR3 in DNA: TGTGCCATACGGGGGGACAGGAGGGATGGCTACACCTTC.

The chain joins TRBV9 to TRBJ2-6; D is possibly TRBD2 (5 bases). Trimming shortened V by 4 bases and J by 1 base, and 27 bases separated the two germline ends. This CDR3 has 21 amino acids. Germline CDR1 and CDR2: SGDLS and YYNGEE. As DNA, the CDR3 is TGTGCCAGCAGCCCCCGGGGTCCCGAGGCCTCTACGAGTTCTGGGGCCAACGTCCTGACTTTC. Its protein is CASSPRGPEASTSSGANVLTF.